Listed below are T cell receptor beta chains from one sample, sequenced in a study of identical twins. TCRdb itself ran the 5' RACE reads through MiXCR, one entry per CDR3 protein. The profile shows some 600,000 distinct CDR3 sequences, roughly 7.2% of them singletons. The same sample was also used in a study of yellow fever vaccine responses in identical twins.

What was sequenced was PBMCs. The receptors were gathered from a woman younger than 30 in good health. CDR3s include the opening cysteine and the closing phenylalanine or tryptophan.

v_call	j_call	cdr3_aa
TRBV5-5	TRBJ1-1	CASSLANTFSGEAFF
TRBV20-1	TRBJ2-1	CSAVLAGGRNEQFF
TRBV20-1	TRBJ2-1	CSARSRTSGGTSSYNEQFF
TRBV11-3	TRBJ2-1	CASSSHLYNEQFF
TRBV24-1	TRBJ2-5	CATSEGLAGGVQETQYF
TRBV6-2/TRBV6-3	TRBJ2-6	CASSSAGSDSGANVLTF
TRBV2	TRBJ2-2	CASKGTRSNTGELFF
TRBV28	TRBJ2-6	CASSLSSSSGANVLTF
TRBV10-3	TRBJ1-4	CAISSNREKLFF
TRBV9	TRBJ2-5	CASSVESGVGETQYF
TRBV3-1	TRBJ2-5	CASSQGRTGGPVYF
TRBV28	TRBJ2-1	CASSDEDRYNEQFF
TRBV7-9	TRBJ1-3	CASSGLASSGNTIYF
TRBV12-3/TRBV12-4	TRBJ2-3	CASSPPIQREGDTQYF
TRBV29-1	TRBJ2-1	CSVEGSYNEQFF
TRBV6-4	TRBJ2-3	CASSASGGADTQYF
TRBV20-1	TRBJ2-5	CSAPRLAGVETQYF
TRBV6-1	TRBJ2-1	CASSIVAAAYNEQFF
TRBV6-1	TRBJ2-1	CASSQSENRYEQFF
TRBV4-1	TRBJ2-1	CASSQDYVGEQFF
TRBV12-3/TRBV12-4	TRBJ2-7	CASSSPSTSGSLEQYF
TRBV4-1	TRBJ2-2	CASSQPPGLAGDTGELFF
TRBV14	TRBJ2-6	CASSQISGANVLTF
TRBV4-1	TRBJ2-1	CASSPWGGTSGSRNEQFF
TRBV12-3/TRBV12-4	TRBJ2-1	CASSPAGRGRADNEQFF
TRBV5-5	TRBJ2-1	CASSLVASGGNEQFF
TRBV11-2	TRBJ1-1	CASSLEGGVSEAFF
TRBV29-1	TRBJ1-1	CSAWTVNTEAFF